The TCR beta chain under discussion was sequenced for a study of regulatory T cells in long-lasting Graves disease. Study information: Graves' patients who were just diagnosed had used antithyroid drugs for under 3 months. Findings of the study overall: Persistent disease showed a preference for TRBV28, TRBJ1-2 and TRBJ2-5.

As for time point: newly diagnosed GD, antithyroid drugs for less than 3 months. TCR sequences were obtained from RNA taken from PBMCs. The germline V gene has CDR1 SGHRS and CDR2 YFSETQ. The CDR3 extends over 13 amino acids. Trimming removed 5 bases from V and 8 bases from J, with 14 bases in between. Combining iRepertoire HTBI primers with Arm-PCR of CDR3 regions, the authors built TCR beta libraries. From the multiplex PCR reads, TCRdb called clonotypes with MiXCR, one entry per CDR3 protein. The table lists about 470,000 distinct CDR3 sequences, 14% to 15% of them singletons, with approximately 16% in the top ten. Details on this clonotype: As yet, its antigen is unknown.

The sample was also reused in another study, on T cells in Graves' hyperthyroidism and ophthalmopathy. That publication notes: It was considered stable Graves' hyperthyroidism when ophthalmopathy did not progress within 18 months.

The clonotype originates from a woman aged 30 to 39 with Graves disease. Specimen: peripheral blood mononuclear cells (PBMCs), collected at new diagnosis, from a patient treated with antithyroid drugs. The V and J genes are TRBV5-1 and TRBJ2-1; TRBD2 is a possible D gene (6 bases). CDR3 nucleotides: TGCGCCAGCAGATCGGAGGGCCGGGATGAGCAGTTCTTC. Translating it yields CASRSEGRDEQFF.